The source of this TCR beta chain is a study of molecular identifiers for immune sequencing clone quantification. Study-wide results and caveats: Barcodes shared by identical TCR molecules could lead to underestimated sizes of highly expanded clones.

The CD8+CD4-CCR7+CD45RA+ phenotype defined the sorted naive CD8 T cells. TCRdb reprocessed the PCR reads with MiXCR, giving one entry per CDR3 protein. This sample has fewer than 350,000 distinct CDR3 sequences; roughly 24% occur once, and the top ten carry around 0.76%. This clonotype showed up just a few times. What it binds is unknown. The clonotype originates from a human donor in good health. Some libraries in this study had Jurkat cell RNA spiked in. Sequences were obtained from naive CD8+ T cells from blood, with Jurkat cell RNA spiked in. Indicated subset: FACS-sorted CD8+CD4-CCR7+CD45RA+ naive T cells.

CDR3 bases: TGTGCCAGCAGCCCGGGACAGGGATTTGTTGATACGCAGTATTTT. Translation: CASSPGQGFVDTQYF. V usage is TRBV12-3 or TRBV12-4 and J usage is TRBJ2-3, with TRBD1 identical over 9 bases. The CDR3 is made up of 15 amino acids. The ends lost 6 bases at V and 6 bases at J; junction bases unmatched: 10.